This T cell receptor beta chain stems from a study of CD8+ T cells in alopecia areata. cDNA serving as the sequencing template came from extracted, reverse transcribed RNA. Clones were sequenced by immunoSEQ multiplex PCR, and TCRdb holds only the in-frame ones, with some missing. The data contain roughly 200,000 clones, around 63% of them singletons. Germline loops: CDR1 GTSNPN, CDR2 SVGIG (reference sequence). The CDR3 has 13 residues. The germline V and J ends were trimmed by 5 bases and 0 bases, with 8 bases remaining between them. Material: CD4+ T cells sorted from blood, obtained at week 0. This clonotype was sampled from a human donor with alopecia areata. The rearrangement joins TRBV30 to TRBJ1-5; the D gene is possibly TRBD1 (5 bases). The CDR3 nucleotides read TGTGCCTGGGATCAGGGTAGCAATCAGCCCCAGCATTTT. Its translation: CAWDQGSNQPQHF. Together with reference TRBV30 and TRBJ1-5, the CDR3 gives the full variable domain: SQTIHQWPATLVQPVGSPLSLECTVEGTSNPNLYWYRQAAGRGLQLLFYSVGIGQISSEVPQNLSASRPQDRQFILSSKKLLLSDSGFYLCAWDQGSNQPQHFGDGTRLSIL.